Below are 14 T cell receptor beta chains sequenced from a single sample in a study of blood T cell repertoires in COVID-19. Libraries were prepared by immunoSEQ multiplex PCR; TCRdb keeps only in-frame clonotypes and omits some of them. The profile shows over 350,000 clones, more than 75% of them singletons. Sequencing input: PBMCs or T cells enriched from blood (not recorded which). The receptors come from a woman under 30 who had recovered from COVID-19.

The rearrangement joins TRBV18 to TRBJ2-5; D is uncertain. V lost 3 bases to trimming and J lost 0 bases, with 14 bases between them. This CDR3 spans 16 amino acids. From germline, CDR1 is KGHSH and CDR2 LQKENI. The CDR3 region is CASSPARHSYQETQYF. CDR3 bases: TGTGCCAGCTCACCGGCTAGGCATTCGTACCAAGAGACCCAGTACTTC.

The chain combines TRBV28 with TRBJ2-1; TRBD2 aligns across 15 bases. The CDR3 runs to 17 residues. Germline values: CDR1 MDHEN, CDR2 SYDVKM. Trimming removed 5 bases from V and 2 bases from J; junction bases left unmatched: 4. For the CDR3, the DNA is TGTGCCAGCAGTCACGGACTAGCGGGGGGGCCCTACAATGAGCAGTTCTTC. It yields the protein CASSHGLAGGPYNEQFF.

V usage is TRBV18 and J usage is TRBJ1-4; 10 nucleotides agree with TRBD1. This CDR3 is built from 15 residues. CDR1 and CDR2 (germline): KGHSH, LQKENI. V shed 6 bases and J 10 bases; nucleotides not matched to a gene: 11. CDR3 in amino acids: CASSGQTDRGRKLFF. In DNA, the CDR3 is TGTGCCAGCTCCGGCCAAACCGACAGGGGGCGAAAACTGTTTTTT. Full variable domain (rest looked up from reference TRBV18 and TRBJ1-4): NAGVMQNPRHLVRRRGQEARLRCSPMKGHSHVYWYRQLPEEGLKFMVYLQKENIIDESGMPKERFSAEFPKEGPSILRIQQVVRGDSAAYFCASSGQTDRGRKLFFGSGTQLSVL.

This chain links TRBV9 with TRBJ1-2; 7 bases fit TRBD1. The ends lost 0 bases at V and 3 bases at J; junction bases unmatched: 2. In germline, CDR1 is SGDLS, CDR2 YYNGEE. The CDR3 sequence is 14 residues long. CDR3 DNA sequence: TGTGCCAGCAGCGTAGTTGACAGGGACTATGGCTACACCTTC. It is translated as CASSVVDRDYGYTF.

V is TRBV4-3 and J is TRBJ2-2; the match to TRBD2 covers 7 bases. Looked up from germline, CDR1 is LGHNA and CDR2 is YSLEER. The CDR3 sequence is 14 residues long. With 3 bases clipped from V and 6 bases from J, the junction kept 4 bases outside the gene matches. For the CDR3, the DNA is TGCGCCAGCAGCCATTCCGGGGGGTCCGGGGAGCTGTTTTTT. This encodes CASSHSGGSGELFF.

This clone was detected once. The V and J genes are TRBV25-1 and TRBJ1-2; D is uncertain. Germline V gives CDR1 MGHDK, CDR2 SYGVNS. V lost 3 bases to trimming and J lost 0 bases, with 11 bases between them. The CDR3 contains 15 residues. Here the CDR3 DNA reads TGTGCCAGCAGTGACATCAAAAATCCTAACTATGGCTACACCTTC. Translation: CASSDIKNPNYGYTF.

The genes are TRBV19 and TRBJ1-1; D is unclear. This CDR3 spans 14 amino acids. V lost 3 bases to trimming and J lost 0 bases, with 8 bases between them. Germline values: CDR1 LNHDA, CDR2 SQIVND (reference sequence). In nucleotides, the CDR3 is TGTGCCAGTAGTATGCGAGAGATGAACACTGAAGCTTTCTTT. Translating gives CASSMREMNTEAFF.

CDR3: CASSLGVGNTIYF. CDR3 nucleotide sequence: TGTGCCAGCAGCTTGGGAGTAGGAAACACCATATATTTT. J is TRBJ1-3 and V is TRBV5-6; D is unclear. Germline V lookup: CDR1 SGHDT, CDR2 YYEEEE. With 0 bases removed from V and 4 bases from J, the gap between germline ends came to 5 bases. This CDR3 comprises 13 residues.

The V and J genes are TRBV6-2 or TRBV6-3 and TRBJ1-2; 9 bases agree with TRBD1. Germline trimming cut 2 bases from V and 4 bases from J; bases unmatched to any gene: 2. CDR1 and CDR2 from the germline V gene are MNHEY and SVGEGT. This CDR3 has 14 residues. The CDR3 DNA is TGTGCCAGCAGTTACGGGGACAGGGCCTATGGCTACACCTTC. This encodes CASSYGDRAYGYTF.

The chain combines TRBV7-2 with TRBJ2-1, with TRBD2 identical over 7 bases. The CDR3 runs 16 residues. The V gene end was trimmed by 1 base and the J gene end by 2 bases; junction bases not matched to a gene: 5. Germline assignment: CDR1 SGHTA and CDR2 FQGNSA. For the CDR3, the DNA is TGTGCCAGCAGCTTAGGTAGCGGGCGACCCTACAATGAGCAGTTCTTC. Translating it yields CASSLGSGRPYNEQFF.

The V call is TRBV15, the J call TRBJ2-3; 15 bases are shared with TRBD2. The J segment lost 1 base and the V segment lost 1 base, leaving 3 bases of the junction unmatched. The CDR3 sequence is 18 residues long. Germline V gene sequence: CDR1 LNHNV, CDR2 YYDKDF (reference sequence). In DNA, the CDR3 is TGTGCCACCAGCAGAGGGACTAGCGGGGGGGGCCGCACAGATACGCAGTATTTT. Translation gives CATSRGTSGGGRTDTQYF.

The V call is TRBV6-5, the J call TRBJ1-6, with D possibly matching TRBD1 (6 bases). CDR3 length: 13 amino acids. The V end was cut by 6 bases, the J end by 5 bases, with 8 bases between. Germline CDR1 reads MNHEY; CDR2 reads SVGAGI. As DNA, the CDR3 is TGTGCCAGCAGGCGGACAGATAATTCACCCCTCCACTTT. Its protein product is CASRRTDNSPLHF.

The chain combines TRBV4-1 with TRBJ1-2, with D perhaps matching TRBD1 (5 bases). Germline CDR1 and CDR2: MGHRA and YSYEKL. V was pared by 3 bases and J by 4 bases, with 18 bases between. The length of the CDR3 is 16 residues. The CDR3 coding sequence is TGCGCCAGCAGCCAGGGGCCCGCTCAGGAACCCTATGGCTACACCTTC. As protein: CASSQGPAQEPYGYTF.

This chain links TRBV5-1 with TRBJ2-3; D may be TRBD1 (6 bases). Deletions cut 2 bases from V and 5 bases from J, with 12 bases between. Germline loops: CDR1 SGHRS, CDR2 YFSETQ. The CDR3 runs 14 residues. The CDR3: CASSFAGAEDTQYF. In DNA form, the CDR3 reads TGCGCCAGCAGCTTTGCAGGGGCAGAAGATACGCAGTATTTT. Based on the CDR3 plus reference TRBV5-1 and TRBJ2-3, the full variable domain is KAGVTQTPRYLIKTRGQQVTLSCSPISGHRSVSWYQQTPGQGLQFLFEYFSETQRNKGNFPGRFSGRQFSNSRSEMNVSTLELGDSALYLCASSFAGAEDTQYFGPGTRLTVL.